This T cell receptor (beta chain) was sequenced for a study of blood T cell repertoires in COVID-19. Across the whole study: COVID-19 samples from acute and convalescent phases originated in the United States, Italy and Spain. Sample material is recorded as cDNA or gDNA derived from T cells, B-cell-depleted T cells, or PBMCs.

In the authors' methods: Amplification of reference gene primers was used by the study to estimate nucleated cell counts. Sequencing was performed with immunoSEQ multiplex PCR; in TCRdb, only in-frame clones are kept and a portion is missing. V, J and clone size derive from that table, while D and trimming were established from the DNA sequence. The sample contains 160,000 or so clones, roughly 88% of which appear only once. The CDR3 consists of 18 residues. Germline V gene lookup returns CDR1 SGHTS and CDR2 YDEGEE. Trimming removed 2 bases at V and 1 base at J, with 18 bases between. The clonotype was recovered from a woman in her fifties or sixties with acute or convalescent COVID-19. The V call is TRBV5-8, the J call TRBJ2-2, with D possibly TRBD2 on 6 matching bases. Material for sequencing was peripheral blood. The DNA of the CDR3 is TGTGCCAGCAGCTTACCGGGACTTACAAAATGGAACACCGGGGAGCTGTTTTTT. It codes for CASSLPGLTKWNTGELFF.